These 8 T cell receptor beta chains were all obtained from the same sample, sequenced in a study of glioma-infiltrating T cells after dendritic cell vaccination. The protocol was immunoSEQ multiplex PCR, while the TCRdb copy is restricted to in-frame clones and leaves out a portion. The sample lists tens of thousands of clones; roughly 90% were seen once. Sequenced here: blood, sampled before dendritic cell vaccination. Every receptor here comes from a human donor with glioblastoma.

This CDR3 is CASSLGGTGIHEQYF. The CDR3 DNA is TGTGCCAGCAGTTTGGGCGGGACAGGGATCCACGAGCAGTACTTC. The V call is TRBV28, the J call TRBJ2-7; 9 bases agree with TRBD1. The CDR3 is made up of 15 amino acids. In germline, CDR1 is MDHEN, CDR2 SYDVKM. V was clipped by 3 bases and J by 5 bases; unmatched bases: 8.

This clone was seen once. The gene calls are TRBV2 and TRBJ1-2; 9 bases align to TRBD1. V was clipped by 6 bases and J by 4 bases; unmatched bases: 6. CDR1 SNHLY and CDR2 FYNNEI come from the germline V gene. The CDR3 is 14 residues long. The CDR3 DNA reads as TGTGCCAGCAGCAAACAGGGGGCAGCCTATGGCTACACCTTC. Amino acids: CASSKQGAAYGYTF.

This clone was seen once. In DNA form, the CDR3 reads TGTGCCAGCAGCCAAGAACAGGGGCCCATCTCTGGAAACACCATATATTTT. It specifies CASSQEQGPISGNTIYF. V gene TRBV7-9 combines with J gene TRBJ1-3, with TRBD1 matching over 7 bases. With 5 bases clipped from V and 0 bases from J, the junction kept 10 bases outside the gene matches. The CDR3 loop spans 17 amino acids. Germline V gives CDR1 SEHNR, CDR2 FQNEAQ (reference sequence).

This rearrangement joins TRBV29-1 to TRBJ2-2; 8 bases align to TRBD1. In germline, CDR1 is SQVTM, CDR2 ANQGSEA. With 4 bases clipped from V and 7 bases from J, the junction kept 8 bases outside the gene matches. The CDR3 contains 14 residues. The CDR3 region has the DNA TGCAGCGTTGCGAGGGCAGGGGGCGGCGGGGAGCTGTTTTTT. Translation gives CSVARAGGGGELFF.

This chain connects TRBV19 to TRBJ2-1; the D gene is possibly TRBD2 (7 bases). Trimming shortened V by 5 bases and J by 2 bases, and 22 bases separated the two germline ends. Per the germline V gene, CDR1 is LNHDA and CDR2 is SQIVND (reference sequence). This CDR3 is built from 18 residues. CDR3 region: CASSPRVGGAKTYNEQFF. The CDR3 region has the DNA TGTGCCAGTAGTCCCCGGGTAGGGGGGGCCAAAACCTACAATGAGCAGTTCTTC.

The J gene is TRBJ2-2, the V gene TRBV7-2, with D maybe TRBD1 (6 bases). V was shortened by 4 bases and J by 8 bases, with 14 bases between the two germline ends. Germline CDR1 reads SGHTA; CDR2 reads FQGNSA. The CDR3 runs 14 residues. This CDR3 is CASSSPDRWGELFF. Written as DNA, the CDR3 is TGTGCCAGCAGCTCCCCGGACAGATGGGGGGAGCTGTTTTTT.

The chain employs TRBV11-3 and TRBJ2-7, with 8 bases lining up with TRBD1. Germline V gene lookup returns CDR1 SGHNT and CDR2 YENEEA. The V gene end was trimmed by 1 base and the J gene end by 1 base; junction bases not matched to a gene: 9. This CDR3 contains 17 residues. Here the CDR3 reads CASSLADRVFRSYEQYF. The CDR3 bases are TGTGCCAGCAGCTTAGCGGACAGGGTGTTTAGATCCTACGAGCAGTACTTC.

The chain has TRBV13 and TRBJ2-3, with TRBD2 as a possible D gene (7 bases). CDR1 is PRHDT and CDR2 is FYEKMQ in the germline V gene (reference sequence). The CDR3 has 15 residues. Trimming took off 4 bases at V and 7 bases at J, with 18 bases between the two ends. The CDR3 bases are TGTGCCAGCAGCTCCCTTAGGGGGGGGGCGTATACGCAGTATTTT. It encodes CASSSLRGGAYTQYF.